This TCR beta chain is from a study of blood T cell repertoires in COVID-19. Study in general: Sample material is recorded as cDNA or gDNA derived from T cells, B-cell-depleted T cells, or PBMCs.

The germline V gene has CDR1 ENHRY and CDR2 SYGVKD. CDR3 size: 13 residues. The V end lost 6 bases, the J end lost 0 bases, and 8 bases lay between the germline ends. A single count supports this clone. Per the original methods: Amplification of reference gene primers provided the estimated nucleated cell counts. Clones were sequenced by immunoSEQ multiplex PCR, and TCRdb holds only the in-frame ones, with some missing. The V and J calls and the clone size are those of that table, but D and trimming were determined from the DNA. The repertoire has about 140,000 clones, around 84% of them found once; the top ten carry 7% to 10%.

This clonotype was sampled from a woman aged 60-75 years with acute or convalescent COVID-19. The specimen sequenced was peripheral blood. The rearrangement uses TRBV10-3 and TRBJ1-1; D unclear. The CDR3 loop reads CAIRGGMNTEAFF. CDR3 nucleotides: TGTGCCATCAGGGGCGGGATGAACACTGAAGCTTTCTTT.